This T cell receptor (beta chain) comes out of a study of cytomegalovirus exposure and HLA in healthy donors. Notes on the study in general: Reports described diagnosis of cytomegalovirus status by the classifier as highly specific and sensitive.

Clones were sequenced by immunoSEQ multiplex PCR, and TCRdb holds only the in-frame ones, with some missing. This repertoire shows 130,000 to 150,000 clones, about nine tenths found once; its top ten account for under 5%. With respect to this clone: The antigen remains undetermined.

Trimming took 3 bases from V and 7 from J; bases not matched to a gene: 15. This CDR3 contains 17 residues. In germline, CDR1 is SNHLY, CDR2 FYNNEI. The chain links TRBV2 to TRBJ2-3; TRBD2 agrees at 8 bases. The sequenced sample was PBMCs. The sequence was obtained from a man aged 18 to 29 in good health and CMV-seropositive. The CDR3 DNA reads as TGTGCCAGCAGTGAGCAGAAAGCGGGGGCGCCCGGAAATACGCAGTATTTT. Translating gives CASSEQKAGAPGNTQYF.